This T cell receptor (beta chain) was captured by sequencing in a study of blood T cell repertoires in COVID-19. Study-wide context: Some COVID-19 samples were acute and others convalescent; all came from the United States, Italy and Spain. T cells, B-cell-depleted T cells, or PBMCs provided the cDNA or gDNA that served as material.

In the case of this clone: This same CDR3 is encoded by further DNA sequences in the sample.

Ages ranged from about 18 to 89 years, with residence in approximately 23 US areas. Two negative PCRs, clearance, or symptom resolution characterized the recovered Cohort 3 donors. Libraries were prepared by immunoSEQ multiplex PCR; TCRdb keeps only in-frame clonotypes and omits some of them. The data contain 450,000 to 600,000 clones, 87% of them singletons. The CDR3 spans 13 residues. Germline loops: CDR1 SGHRS, CDR2 YFSETQ. V was clipped by 0 bases and J by 5 bases, with 8 bases between them. This sequence joins TRBV5-1 and TRBJ1-1; D remains ambiguous. Sequenced sample: PBMCs or T cells enriched from blood (not recorded which). The TCR sequence derives from a woman aged 18-29 years who had recovered from COVID-19. CDR3 residues: CASSLGGLTEAFF. The CDR3 coding sequence is TGCGCCAGCAGCTTGGGAGGGTTGACTGAAGCTTTCTTT.